A selection of T cell receptor beta chains follows, all from one sample in a study of blood T cells in healthy people across ages. TCRdb ran MiXCR on the 5' RACE reads and lists one entry per CDR3 protein. The sample includes over 750,000 distinct CDR3 sequences, roughly 25% of them seen just once. In addition, the sample was reused for a study of T cells of mothers and their children.

The specimen was blood. The receptors originated from a boy younger than 18 in good health. CDR3s include the opening cysteine and the closing phenylalanine or tryptophan.

>TRBJ1-4|TRBV27
CASSRFQRGKLFF
>TRBJ2-3|TRBV25-1
CASSAFGGSSTDTQYF
>-|TRBV7-9
CASSLEPGLATYNEQFF
>-|TRBV9
CASSAHLAFEQFF
>TRBJ1-1|TRBV7-3
CASSLIGGNTEAFF
>TRBJ1-2|TRBV19
CASSTDDLLKFGYTF
>TRBJ2-1|TRBV29-1
CSVRAMMEVRNEQFF
>-|TRBV7-8
CASSLGSDSYEQYF
>TRBJ2-5|TRBV19
CASSIAHQKETQYF
>TRBJ1-4|TRBV25-1
CASSDRGAEEKLFF
>TRBJ2-4|TRBV6-6
CASSSGQVAKNIQYF
>TRBJ2-7|TRBV4-2
CASSPQPRQYSYEQYF
>TRBJ1-1|TRBV28
CASSTGVRNTEAFF
>TRBJ2-2|TRBV6-2/TRBV6-3
CASASNTGELFF
>TRBJ2-5|TRBV7-2
CASSSQALPSQETQYF
>TRBJ2-3|TRBV13
CASSLKGEGTDTQYF
>TRBJ2-7|TRBV14
CASSNRDRGIYEQYF
>TRBJ2-5|TRBV7-8
CASSLIGIETQYF
>TRBJ1-1|TRBV3-1
CASSQGESGGTEAFF
>TRBJ2-7|TRBV15
CATSRSEGVISYEQYF
>TRBJ1-2|TRBV7-9
CASSPGLIYGYTF
>TRBJ2-1|TRBV11-2
CASSLETGLGNEQFF
>TRBJ2-3|TRBV21-1
CASSPLSQASTDTQYF
>TRBJ2-5|TRBV13
CASSRPGQGGETQYF
>TRBJ1-1|TRBV28
CASSLRGYPPEAFF
>TRBJ2-7|TRBV29-1
CSVEGQGIHEQYF
>TRBJ1-4|TRBV5-1
CASSLGGTGREKLFF
>-|TRBV20-1
CSARGLAVNEQFF